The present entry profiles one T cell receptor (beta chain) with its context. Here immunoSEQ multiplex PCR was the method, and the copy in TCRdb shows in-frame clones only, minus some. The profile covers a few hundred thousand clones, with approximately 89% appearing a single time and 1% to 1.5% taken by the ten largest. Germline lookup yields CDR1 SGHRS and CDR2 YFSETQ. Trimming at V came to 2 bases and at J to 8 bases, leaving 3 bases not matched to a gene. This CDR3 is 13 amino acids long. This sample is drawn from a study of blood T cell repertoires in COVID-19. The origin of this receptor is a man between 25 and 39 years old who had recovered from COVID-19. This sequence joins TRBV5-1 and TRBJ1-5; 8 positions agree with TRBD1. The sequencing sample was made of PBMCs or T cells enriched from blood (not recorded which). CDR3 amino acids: CASSLGQGEPQHF. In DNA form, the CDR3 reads TGCGCCAGCAGCTTAGGACAGGGAGAGCCCCAGCATTTT.